Shown below are 29 T cell receptor beta chains from a single sample sequenced in a study of blood T cell repertoires in COVID-19. Data came from immunoSEQ multiplex PCR; TCRdb stores just in-frame clones and leaves some out. The sample holds about 110,000 clones; roughly 76% are singletons and the top ten take roughly 10%. The source material was peripheral blood. The receptors here all came from a woman in her 70s with acute or convalescent COVID-19.

This clone is a singleton in its sample. The V call is TRBV6-1, the J call TRBJ2-5, with D possibly being TRBD1 (6 bases). Germline values: CDR1 MNHNS, CDR2 SASEGT. V was pared by 3 bases and J by 0 bases, with 11 bases between. This CDR3 has 15 residues. DNA for the CDR3: TGTGCCAGCAGTGATTCCGGGACACACCAAGAGACCCAGTACTTC. As protein: CASSDSGTHQETQYF.

The CDR3 DNA follows: TGCAGCGTTGAACTATCAGGGGGAATAGAGGACGAGCAGTACTTC. Its protein is CSVELSGGIEDEQYF. The gene calls are TRBV29-1 and TRBJ2-7; 7 nucleotides line up with TRBD1. CDR3 length: 15 amino acids. The V gene's germline CDR1 is SQVTM and CDR2 ANQGSEA. After removal of 2 bases from V and 5 bases from J, the junction contained 12 bases not matched to a gene.

This clone was counted once. V is TRBV29-1 and J is TRBJ1-2; TRBD1 is a possible D gene (5 bases). CDR1 is SQVTM, CDR2 ANQGSEA, per germline. V lost 4 bases and J 6 bases, leaving 12 bases between the germline ends. The CDR3 covers 12 residues. Written as DNA, the CDR3 is TGCAGCGTTGGGCGTCGGGGGGATGGCTACACCTTC. Amino acids: CSVGRRGDGYTF.

The V call is TRBV7-9, the J call TRBJ2-1; 10 bases align to TRBD2. Germline CDR1 SEHNR, CDR2 FQNEAQ (reference sequence). This CDR3 contains 17 residues. Unmatched junction bases numbered 7, after V lost 5 bases and J lost 0 bases. CDR3 sequence reads: CASSPGLAANSYNEQFF. In DNA form, the CDR3 reads TGTGCCAGCAGCCCCGGACTAGCGGCAAACTCCTACAATGAGCAGTTCTTC.

The chain joins TRBV7-8 to TRBJ2-3; D is perhaps TRBD2 (6 bases). V was cut by 1 base and J by 0 bases, with 11 bases left in between. The CDR3 length is 16 residues. Germline V gene sequence: CDR1 SGHVS, CDR2 FQNEAQ. The CDR3: CASSLVGGMSTDTQYF. CDR3 coding DNA: TGTGCCAGCAGCTTAGTGGGCGGGATGAGCACAGATACGCAGTATTTT. The full variable domain, its missing parts supplied by reference TRBV7-8 and TRBJ2-3, is GAGVSQSPRYKVAKRGQDVALRCDPISGHVSLFWYQQALGQGPEFLTYFQNEAQLDKSGLPSDRFFAERPEGSVSTLKIQRTQQEDSAVYLCASSLVGGMSTDTQYFGPGTRLTVL.

The rearrangement links TRBV20-1 to TRBJ2-7; D remains ambiguous. In germline, CDR1 is DFQATT, CDR2 SNEGSKA (reference sequence). This CDR3 spans 16 amino acids. The V and J ends lost 3 bases and 6 bases respectively, with 24 bases between them. CDR3: CSASLDRGGLVGEQYF. CDR3 DNA sequence: TGCAGTGCTAGTTTGGATCGAGGTGGCTTGGTTGGCGAGCAGTACTTC.

This chain joins TRBV4-2 and TRBJ1-3, with a tentative D call TRBD1 (5 bases). The CDR3 sequence is 17 residues long. Germline-derived CDR1 and CDR2 are LGHNA and YNFKEQ. V was pared by 0 bases and J by 0 bases, with 12 bases between. As DNA, the CDR3 is TGTGCCAGCAGCCAAGAAAAGGGGCGTGGCTCTGGAAACACCATATATTTT. Its protein product is CASSQEKGRGSGNTIYF.

The chain uses TRBV5-1 and TRBJ1-4; 8 nucleotides align to TRBD1. Unmatched junction bases numbered 6, after V lost 5 bases and J lost 0 bases. The CDR3 runs 16 residues. The germline V gene encodes CDR1 SGHRS and CDR2 YFSETQ. The CDR3 loop is CASRLGQAATNEKLFF. The CDR3 DNA reads as TGCGCCAGCAGACTGGGACAGGCCGCAACTAATGAAAAACTGTTTTTT.

This rearrangement joins TRBV6-5 to TRBJ1-2; D perhaps matches TRBD1 (6 bases). With 0 bases removed from V and 7 bases from J, the gap between germline ends came to 12 bases. CDR3 size: 14 residues. Germline CDR1 MNHEY, CDR2 SVGAGI. CDR3 bases: TGTGCCAGCAGTTACTCCCCACAGGGTCGTGGCTACACCTTC. Amino acid sequence: CASSYSPQGRGYTF.

The chain uses TRBV7-9 and TRBJ1-1; 7 nucleotides agree with TRBD1. V lost 5 bases to trimming and J lost 11 bases; unmatched junction nucleotides: 5. Per germline, CDR1 SEHNR and CDR2 FQNEAQ (reference sequence). The CDR3 runs to 11 residues. The CDR3 region is CASSRDSRAFF. CDR3 in DNA: TGTGCCAGCAGCAGGGACAGTCGCGCTTTCTTT. Drawing the rest from reference TRBV7-9 and TRBJ1-1, the complete variable domain is DTGVSQNPRHKITKRGQNVTFRCDPISEHNRLYWYRQTLGQGPEFLTYFQNEAQLEKSRLLSDRFSAERPKGSFSTLEIQRTEQGDSAMYLCASSRDSRAFFGQGTRLTVV.

The chain is built from TRBV2 and TRBJ1-4, with 7 nucleotides matching TRBD1. V shed 7 bases and J 8 bases; nucleotides not matched to a gene: 16. This CDR3 has 16 residues. The V gene's germline CDR1 is SNHLY and CDR2 FYNNEI. The CDR3 loop is CASKRIGGRVVEKLFF. The CDR3 nucleotides are TGTGCCAGCAAGCGAATAGGGGGCAGGGTTGTCGAAAAACTGTTTTTT.

The chain links TRBV2 to TRBJ1-6; D is uncertain. The germline gives CDR1 SNHLY, CDR2 FYNNEI. The V end lost 8 bases, the J end lost 10 bases, and 21 bases lay between the germline ends. The CDR3 totals 15 residues. In DNA, the CDR3 is TGTGCCAGCCAGCAGTCCGAGGCAGCGGGATCACCCCTCCACTTT. Translation: CASQQSEAAGSPLHF.

V is TRBV19 and J is TRBJ2-3; possibly TRBD1 for D (5 bases). Germline V gives CDR1 LNHDA, CDR2 SQIVND (reference sequence). V lost 4 bases, J lost 1 base, and 9 bases lay in between. This CDR3 is built from 14 residues. CDR3 in amino acids: CASSTTTGTDTQYF. The CDR3, as DNA: TGTGCCAGTAGTACTACGACAGGCACAGATACGCAGTATTTT.

The genes are TRBV14 and TRBJ2-1, with unresolved D. The germline gives CDR1 SGHDN, CDR2 FVKESK. V lost 8 bases and J 3 bases, leaving 5 bases between the germline ends. The CDR3 is 11 residues long. The CDR3 sequence: CASSIYNEQFF. As DNA, the CDR3 is TGTGCCAGCTCAATCTACAATGAGCAGTTCTTC. The full variable domain, with the rest looked up from reference TRBV14 and TRBJ2-1, is EAGVTQFPSHSVIEKGQTVTLRCDPISGHDNLYWYRRVMGKEIKFLLHFVKESKQDESGMPNNRFLAERTGGTYSTLKVQPAELEDSGVYFCASSIYNEQFFGPGTRLTVL.

The chain recombines TRBV19 with TRBJ1-1; 8 bases map to TRBD1. The CDR3 extends over 15 amino acids. V shed 7 bases, J shed 3 bases, and the junction held 10 bases outside the gene matches. In germline, CDR1 is LNHDA, CDR2 SQIVND (reference sequence). The CDR3 here is CASTRPTGGHTEAFF. In DNA form, the CDR3 reads TGTGCCAGTACCCGACCAACAGGGGGGCACACTGAAGCTTTCTTT.

V is TRBV5-6 and J is TRBJ2-3; 9 positions match TRBD2. Germline V gene sequence: CDR1 SGHDT, CDR2 YYEEEE. The length of the CDR3 is 16 residues. Trimming took 0 bases from V and 6 from J; bases not matched to a gene: 8. The CDR3 region has the DNA TGTGCCAGCAGCTTGGGGACTAGCGCCCGCGGGGATACGCAGTATTTT. It codes for CASSLGTSARGDTQYF. Complete variable domain (other parts from reference TRBV5-6 and TRBJ2-3): DAGVTQSPTHLIKTRGQQVTLRCSPKSGHDTVSWYQQALGQGPQFIFQYYEEEERQRGNFPDRFSGHQFPNYSSELNVNALLLGDSALYLCASSLGTSARGDTQYFGPGTRLTVL.

The gene calls are TRBV3-1 (or the pseudogene TRBV3-2) and TRBJ1-1, with TRBD1 as a possible D gene (6 bases). The germline gives CDR1 LGHDT, CDR2 YNNKEL (reference sequence). The CDR3 loop spans 16 amino acids. The V gene lost 1 base and the J gene lost 0 bases, with 12 bases spanning the gap. The CDR3 spells CASSQGAGALNTEAFF. The CDR3 nucleotides read TGTGCCAGCAGCCAAGGGGCAGGGGCCTTGAACACTGAAGCTTTCTTT.

This chain uses TRBV3-1 (or the pseudogene TRBV3-2) with TRBJ2-7; perhaps TRBD2 as D (6 bases). Trimming took off 0 bases at V and 4 bases at J, with 25 bases between the two ends. Germline CDR1 and CDR2: LGHDT and YNNKEL (reference sequence). The CDR3 runs to 19 residues. The CDR3 region is CASSQDIGVADNHLYEQYF. CDR3 nucleotide sequence: TGTGCCAGCAGCCAAGATATTGGGGTAGCGGATAACCACCTTTACGAGCAGTACTTC.

V usage is TRBV27 and J usage is TRBJ2-1; 8 bases line up with TRBD2. Germline loops: CDR1 MNHEY, CDR2 SMNVEV (reference sequence). CDR3 length equals 15 residues. Losses at the gene ends were 4 bases for V and 6 bases for J; bases not matched to a gene: 8. The CDR3 nucleotides read TGTGCCAGCAGTTCTTCAGCGGGAGTCTTCAATGAGCAGTTCTTC. This sequence encodes CASSSSAGVFNEQFF.

The rearrangement joins TRBV10-3 to TRBJ2-1; D is perhaps TRBD2 (6 bases). V was trimmed by 6 bases and J by 5 bases, leaving 17 bases between them. This CDR3 region has 15 residues. Germline-derived CDR1 and CDR2 are ENHRY and SYGVKD. CDR3 in amino acids: CAIRDPGLPDNEQFF. The CDR3 DNA reads TGTGCCATCAGGGACCCGGGACTCCCAGACAATGAGCAGTTCTTC.

This clone showed up just a few times. The chain has TRBV7-9 and TRBJ2-1; 7 nucleotides line up with TRBD1. This CDR3 comprises 13 residues. Germline V gene sequence: CDR1 SEHNR, CDR2 FQNEAQ (reference sequence). The trim removed 5 bases at V and 6 bases at J, leaving 4 bases unmatched. CDR3 nucleotides: TGTGCCAGCAGCCCCCGGGACAGCAATGAGCAGTTCTTC. It yields the protein CASSPRDSNEQFF.

This chain uses TRBV9 with TRBJ2-2, with unresolved D. CDR3 length: 13 amino acids. From germline, CDR1 is SGDLS and CDR2 YYNGEE. Between the trimmed V and J ends, which lost 2 bases and 4 bases, there was a span of 6 bases. This chain's CDR3 is CASSVEFTGELFF. The CDR3 DNA follows: TGTGCCAGCAGCGTTGAGTTCACCGGGGAGCTGTTTTTT.

This clone came up once. This chain links TRBV5-4 with TRBJ2-5; 8 bases match TRBD1. With V trimmed by 0 bases and J by 2 bases, 3 bases remained unmatched. This CDR3 contains 15 residues. From germline, CDR1 is SGHNT and CDR2 YYREEE (reference sequence). CDR3 sequence reads: CASSLAGTGQETQYF. The DNA for the CDR3 is TGTGCCAGCAGCTTGGCCGGGACAGGACAAGAGACCCAGTACTTC. Full variable domain (rest looked up from reference TRBV5-4 and TRBJ2-5): ETGVTQSPTHLIKTRGQQVTLRCSSQSGHNTVSWYQQALGQGPQFIFQYYREEENGRGNFPPRFSGLQFPNYSSELNVNALELDDSALYLCASSLAGTGQETQYFGPGTRLLVL.

The V and J genes are TRBV7-2 and TRBJ1-2, with a weak D call TRBD1 (6 bases). The length of the CDR3 is 14 residues. Trimming removed 4 bases from V and 1 base from J, with 10 bases in between. Germline-derived CDR1 and CDR2 are SGHTA and FQGNSA. The CDR3 nucleotides are TGTGCCAGCAGCTCTACAGGGTTTAACTATGGCTACACCTTC. This translates into CASSSTGFNYGYTF.

The chain links TRBV27 to TRBJ1-5; D not resolved. In germline, CDR1 is MNHEY, CDR2 SMNVEV (reference sequence). The CDR3 has 11 residues. Between the trimmed V and J ends, which lost 10 bases and 4 bases, there was a span of 8 bases. For the CDR3, the DNA is TGTGCCACCAGGCGGAATCAGCCCCAGCATTTT. The encoded protein is CATRRNQPQHF.

This chain uses TRBV6-1 with TRBJ1-1; unclear D gene. The length of the CDR3 is 11 residues. The V end lost 3 bases, the J end lost 5 bases, and 4 bases lay between the germline ends. Germline values: CDR1 MNHNS, CDR2 SASEGT. CDR3 amino acids: CASSDRTEAFF. CDR3 DNA: TGTGCCAGCAGTGACAGAACTGAAGCTTTCTTT.

In its sample, this clone was seen a few times. The CDR3: CSGEQGTDGYTF. The CDR3 DNA reads as TGCAGCGGGGAACAGGGGACGGATGGCTACACCTTC. The rearrangement uses TRBV29-1 and TRBJ1-2; 7 bases align to TRBD1. Looked up from germline, CDR1 is SQVTM and CDR2 is ANQGSEA. V shed 7 bases and J 6 bases; nucleotides not matched to a gene: 8. This CDR3 is 12 amino acids long.

The CDR3 spells CASSQGEGLTDTQYF. The CDR3 region has the DNA TGCGCCAGCAGCCAGGGGGAGGGCCTAACAGATACGCAGTATTTT. This sequence joins TRBV4-3 and TRBJ2-3; 7 bases match TRBD2. The V gene end was trimmed by 3 bases and the J gene end by 3 bases; junction bases not matched to a gene: 6. Germline V gives CDR1 LGHNA, CDR2 YSLEER. The CDR3 consists of 15 residues.

The CDR3 loop reads CASRLSGDTQYF. The CDR3 DNA reads TGTGCCAGCAGACTGAGTGGGGATACGCAGTATTTT. This chain joins TRBV19 and TRBJ2-3; D is unclear. Germline loops: CDR1 LNHDA, CDR2 SQIVND (reference sequence). The CDR3 runs 12 residues. Trimming pared 9 bases from V and 6 bases from J, leaving 13 bases between.